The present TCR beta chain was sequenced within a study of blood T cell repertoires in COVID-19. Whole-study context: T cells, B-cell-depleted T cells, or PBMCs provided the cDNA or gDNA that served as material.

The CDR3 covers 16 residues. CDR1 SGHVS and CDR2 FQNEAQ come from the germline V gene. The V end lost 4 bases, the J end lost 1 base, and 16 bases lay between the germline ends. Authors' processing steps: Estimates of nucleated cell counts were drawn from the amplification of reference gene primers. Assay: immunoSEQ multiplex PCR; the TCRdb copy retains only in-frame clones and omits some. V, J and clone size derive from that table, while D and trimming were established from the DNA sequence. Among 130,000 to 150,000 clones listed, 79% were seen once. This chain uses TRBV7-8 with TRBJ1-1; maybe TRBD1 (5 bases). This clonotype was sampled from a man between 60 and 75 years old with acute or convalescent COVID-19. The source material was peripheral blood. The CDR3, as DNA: TGTGCCAGCAGCTCAACCCGGGCAGGGCCGAACACTGAAGCTTTCTTT. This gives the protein CASSSTRAGPNTEAFF.